This T cell receptor (beta chain) was documented in a study of blood T cell repertoires in COVID-19. Clones were read by immunoSEQ multiplex PCR, and TCRdb kept only the in-frame ones, dropping some. The table has 110,000 to 150,000 clones, about nine tenths seen once; the top ten hold 4.3%. This CDR3 spans 14 amino acids. Germline-derived CDR1 and CDR2 are SNHLY and FYNNEI. V was trimmed by 6 bases and J by 0 bases, leaving 8 bases between them. This rearrangement joins TRBV2 to TRBJ1-4, with D possibly matching TRBD1 (5 bases). The material sequenced was PBMCs or T cells enriched from blood (not recorded which). This clonotype originated in a man aged 45-65 years who had recovered from COVID-19. CDR3 loop: CASRAGSTNEKLFF. The CDR3 DNA reads TGTGCCAGCAGGGCAGGGTCAACTAATGAAAAACTGTTTTTT.